A selection of T cell receptor beta chains follows, all from one sample in a study of T cell responses to AZD1222 COVID-19 vaccine. Some clones are missing from TCRdb's copy, which holds only in-frame ones; the method was immunoSEQ multiplex PCR. Among about 130,000 clones listed, 85% to 90% were seen once. The sample consisted of peripheral blood, taken on day 0 of AZD1222 vaccination. Receptors were obtained from an adult in good health. The CDR3 runs from the conserved cysteine through the conserved F or W. Fields, in order: J gene, D gene, V gene, clone size, CDR3 protein, CDR3 DNA. A D gene is named only where the DNA matches it firmly. Clone size is stated in some rows and not others, as once, few, many or a class when expanded.

TRBJ2-7 . TRBV6-2/TRBV6-3 . CASSSTNSYEQYF TGTGCCAGCAGTTCGACAAACTCCTACGAGCAGTACTTC
TRBJ1-2 . TRBV10-3 . CAISVGRGRDYGYTF TGTGCCATCAGTGTAGGCCGGGGGCGCGACTATGGCTACACCTTC
TRBJ1-4 . TRBV30 . CAWSFPDGKNEKLFF TGTGCCTGGAGTTTTCCGGACGGGAAAAATGAAAAACTGTTTTTT
TRBJ2-1 TRBD2 TRBV5-6 . CASSGVAGGGYNEQFF TGTGCCAGCAGTGGGGTAGCGGGGGGCGGATACAATGAGCAGTTCTTC
TRBJ1-5 . TRBV3-1/TRBV3-2 once CASSQGRYSNQPQHF TGTGCCAGCAGTCAGGGGCGGTATAGCAATCAGCCCCAGCATTTT
TRBJ2-7 TRBD1 TRBV19 . CASSWDSNYEQYF TGTGCCAGTAGTTGGGACAGTAACTACGAGCAGTACTTC
TRBJ1-1 . TRBV7-3 . CASSLRPGNTEAFF TGTGCCAGCAGCTTAAGGCCTGGAAACACTGAAGCTTTCTTT
TRBJ1-4 . TRBV5-1 . CASSLAGEKEKLFF TGCGCCAGCAGCTTGGCAGGGGAGAAGGAAAAACTGTTTTTT
TRBJ2-7 TRBD2 TRBV7-2 . CASSLWGGGTYEQYF TGTGCCAGCAGCTTATGGGGGGGAGGGACCTACGAGCAGTACTTC
TRBJ2-1 . TRBV11-2 . CASSLDPQSSYNEQFF TGTGCCAGCAGCTTAGACCCGCAGAGCTCCTACAATGAGCAGTTCTTC
TRBJ1-2 . TRBV9 . CASSVAGYGYTF TGTGCCAGCAGCGTAGCTGGCTATGGCTACACCTTC
TRBJ1-5 . TRBV23-1 . CASSQNRHSNQPQHF TGCGCCAGCAGTCAAAACAGGCATAGCAATCAGCCCCAGCATTTT
TRBJ2-5 TRBD1 TRBV18 . CASSPPGTGLQETQYF TGTGCCAGCTCACCACCTGGGACAGGGTTACAAGAGACCCAGTACTTC
TRBJ1-1 . TRBV19 . CASSRGPWGKDTEAFF TGTGCCAGTAGTAGGGGGCCGTGGGGTAAGGACACTGAAGCTTTCTTT
TRBJ1-5 TRBD1 TRBV27 . CASRQTGGQPQHF TGTGCCAGCAGGCAGACAGGGGGACAGCCCCAGCATTTT
TRBJ2-3 . TRBV29-1 . CSVRGSTDTQYF TGCAGCGTTAGGGGTAGCACAGATACGCAGTATTTT
TRBJ2-7 . TRBV29-1 . CSVGLGAPGEQYF TGCAGCGTTGGACTTGGGGCGCCAGGTGAGCAGTACTTC
TRBJ1-2 . TRBV21-1 . CASSKKKGQVPDFYGYTF TGTGCCAGCAGCAAAAAAAAAGGACAGGTCCCAGATTTCTATGGCTACACCTTC
TRBJ1-2 . TRBV4-2 . CASSQDTQGSYGYTF TGTGCCAGCAGCCAAGATACTCAGGGGTCCTATGGCTACACCTTC
TRBJ1-2 . TRBV6-2/TRBV6-3 . CASSPRGPYGYTF TGTGCCAGCAGTCCCCGGGGTCCGTATGGCTACACCTTC